Listed here is a single TCR beta chain. What antigen it recognizes has not been identified. Base qualities are not provided; no much larger clone lies one nucleotide away. TCRbeta CDR3 regions were amplified from genomic DNA by means of the immunoSEQ Assay, a bias-controlled multiplex PCR. Turning to the authors' computational methods: Nucleated cell counts per sample were estimated from amplification of reference gene primers within the assay. To quantify the absolute abundance of each unique TCRbeta CDR3 rearrangement, sequence reads were collapsed and filtered. For each sample, productive Simpson clonality was calculated as the square root of Simpson's diversity index over productive rearrangements. Drawn from immuneACCESS, this table holds only the in-frame rearrangements with V and J called that TCRdb kept. Clones are partly lost; checked studies trace under half to an unresolved V gene and leave the rest unexplained. V and J calls and clone size come straight from that table; D and trimming were deduced from the DNA. The sample data list fewer than 75,000 clones, and roughly nine tenths of these were observed just once. The top ten constitute roughly 4% of the sample.

This specimen comes from a study of blood T cell repertoires in COVID-19 (dated by TCRdb to the early 2020s). A note on the overall study: Samples covering the acute and convalescent phases of COVID-19 were provided by collaborators in the United States, Italy and Spain. Where available, HLA class I and class II types were taken from metadata supplied by the sample provider and were not determined by assay-based typing. The repertoires were released in a freely available public database meant as a resource for research on the immune response to SARS-CoV-2. Subjects who had been exposed to COVID-19, were actively infected with it, or had recovered from it provided the deeply sampled blood TCRbeta repertoires that made up the dataset. Nearly every sample came with metadata listing a de-identified subject ID, COVID-19 status, age in years and sex. Samples came from the ongoing ImmuneRACE study (first 160 participants) plus 1,254 subjects from 6 global collaborators. The prospective study material was composed of cDNA or gDNA derived from T cells, B-cell-depleted T cells, or PBMCs. Beyond this particular receptor, the publication reports: Clinical and demographic metadata were provided uncurated, with the amount varying by source and participant.

There are 15 amino acids in the CDR3, from cysteine to phenylalanine inclusive. The DNA shown is the 45-base CDR3, in frame from base 1. The germline V gene provides CDR1 SGHRS and CDR2 YFSETQ. Trimming takes 4 bases from V and 4 bases from J, and the germline ends sit 17 bases apart. Whole blood was collected in K2EDTA tubes by collaborating institutions according to the institutions' own protocols. For TCRbeta analysis, collaborator samples were shipped as frozen whole blood, as isolated PBMCs, or as DNA extracted from either sample type. The TCR originated in a man aged 50-60 years with active COVID-19. Sequences were obtained from peripheral blood. This chain joins TRBV5-1 to TRBJ2-5, and TRBD1 may be the D gene, going by 6 matching bases. CDR3 reads: CASSVGHRGGETQYF. In nucleotide form, the sequence is TGCGCCAGCAGCGTGGGACATAGAGGGGGAGAGACCCAGTACTTC.